This TCR beta chain was sequenced for a study of post-analysis software for immune sequencing data (dated by TCRdb to the mid-2010s). Context from the whole study: Relapsing-remitting, secondary progressive and progressive-relapsing multiple sclerosis were recorded as disease courses, and subtype annotation was lacking for some patients. A subset of samples was prepared in parallel using single-end sample barcoding, then pooled and co-amplified after Illumina adapter ligation. The patient repertoires were set against under 12 previously published healthy control repertoires from donors whose ages ranged from roughly 6 to 26 years. What the study reported, not specific to this receptor: The control group was slightly older than the multiple sclerosis patient group. When samples were clustered directly using the F measure, samples prepared in the same batch co-clustered strongly, which prompted a batch-effect correction. Compared with controls, multiple sclerosis patients had significantly lower normalized Chao1 diversity, a finding suggesting substantial peripheral T-cell clonal expansion.

To demonstrate the VDJtools post-analysis software, TCR beta repertoires were profiled from the peripheral blood of 13 young patients with multiple sclerosis. The patients with multiple sclerosis were children and adolescents between roughly 6 and 15 years of age. The protocol used for the library was PCR. TCRdb names Illumina HiSeq 2500 as the instrument used. To reduce PCR and sequencing biases, unique molecular identifiers were incorporated into the TCR beta cDNA libraries. Every 1 to 10 million input T cells yielded some 500,000 cDNA molecules, meaning each molecule approximated one T cell. The same protocol used for the earlier healthy control dataset was applied to prepare and sequence the patient libraries. Samples belonging to the same batch were prepared together, multiplexed and sequenced on a shared HiSeq lane. Turning to the authors' computational methods: MIGEC was used to process the raw barcoded reads, and molecular identifier groups with only a single read were discarded before consensus assembly and CDR3 extraction. VDJtools was used for post-analysis of the clonotype tables, with diversity normalized by down-sampling every dataset to the smallest sample size. To correct batch-related cross-sample contamination, repertoire overlap clustering matched CDR3 amino acid sequences but not nucleotide sequences. In-frame beta chains were kept once TCRdb had trimmed the public reads at Q25 with fastp and called clones with MiXCR. Here each entry gathers all rows of one CDR3 protein and keeps the most common genes and DNA. The V and J calls follow TCRdb's processing rather than the paper's. This sample has about 260,000 distinct CDR3 sequences in its table, and about 40% of those were observed once. Around 4.8% of the sample goes to the ten largest clones.

The sample holds many counts of this clonotype. The target of this receptor is not known. Base-call qualities are not available, and no considerably larger clone is one nucleotide away. Sequencing input: blood. The TCR was taken from a girl aged 5-17 years with multiple sclerosis.

In nucleotides, the sequence is TGTGCCAGCAGTGAACAGGGCTTCACAGATACGCAGTATTTT. It translates to CASSEQGFTDTQYF. The rearranged chain carries TRBV2 and TRBJ2-3; perhaps TRBD1 is the D gene, with 5 bases matching. From its cysteine to its phenylalanine, the CDR3 spans 14 amino acids. This entry keeps only the CDR3 DNA: 42 bases, framed from base 1. CDR1 and CDR2 are drawn from the germline V gene: SNHLY, FYNNEI. V lost 2 bases and J lost 2 bases; the stretch between them is 8 bases long. Where the CDR3 stops, the reference TRBV2 and TRBJ2-3 genes take over; the full variable domain is EPEVTQTPSHQVTQMGQEVILRCVPISNHLYFYWYRQILGQKVEFLVSFYNNEISEKSEIFDDQFSVERPDGSNFTLKIRSTKLEDSAMYFCASSEQGFTDTQYFGPGTRLTVL.